The 23 T cell receptor beta chains presented below share a single source sample, sequenced in a study of response to subunit inactivated influenza vaccine. TCRdb recomputed calls from the RT-PCR reads with MiXCR, one row per CDR3 protein. Of 250,000 to 350,000 distinct CDR3 sequences in the sample, 22% were seen once. Specimen: PBMCs from blood, collected about 19 months after vaccination. The receptors stem from a man aged 45 to 70 who received an inactivated influenza vaccine.

The rearrangement joins TRBV4-3 to TRBJ2-1; 9 bases line up with TRBD2. V lost 7 bases and J lost 9; bases outside the gene matches: 13. This CDR3 is built from 15 residues. The germline gives CDR1 LGHNA, CDR2 YSLEER. CDR3 nucleotide sequence: TGCGCCAGCAAGTTCCGTAGCGGGAGTCCGACTGAGCAGTTCTTC. This translates into CASKFRSGSPTEQFF.

V gene TRBV6-2 or TRBV6-3 combines with J gene TRBJ2-3; D is uncertain. The CDR3 length is 18 residues. Looked up from germline, CDR1 is MNHEY and CDR2 is SVGEGT. Trimming shortened V by 0 bases and J by 2 bases, and 18 bases separated the two germline ends. The CDR3 protein is CASSYSTFPATITDTQYF. The CDR3 DNA follows: TGTGCCAGCAGTTACTCGACGTTTCCGGCGACGATCACAGATACGCAGTATTTT.

The rearrangement joins TRBV6-6 to TRBJ2-7; perhaps TRBD1 as D (5 bases). CDR1 MNHNY and CDR2 SVGAGI come from the germline V gene (reference sequence). The CDR3 covers 12 residues. V gave up 6 bases and J gave up 4 bases, with 10 bases separating them. The CDR3 nucleotides are TGTGCCAGCAGAGACAGATCTTACGAGCAGTACTTC. This gives the protein CASRDRSYEQYF.

This clonotype has a handful of counts. The rearrangement uses TRBV28 and TRBJ1-2; 7 bases line up with TRBD1. Trimming took 4 bases from V and 9 from J; bases not matched to a gene: 20. The CDR3 has 17 amino acids. Germline values: CDR1 MDHEN, CDR2 SYDVKM. Here the CDR3 reads CASSSPIADRWQGRYTF. The CDR3 DNA follows: TGTGCCAGCAGTTCCCCAATCGCGGACAGGTGGCAGGGGCGCTACACCTTC.

In its sample, this clonotype was seen a few times. The V and J genes are TRBV7-6 and TRBJ2-2; D might be TRBD1 or TRBD2, each matching 5 bases. Germline V gene lookup returns CDR1 SGHVS and CDR2 FNYEAQ. This CDR3 is built from 17 residues. V lost 3 bases and J 3 bases, leaving 17 bases between the germline ends. In DNA form, the CDR3 reads TGTGCCAGCAGCTTTGAGGCAGGGCGGGTCGACACCGGGGAGCTGTTTTTT. It specifies CASSFEAGRVDTGELFF.

In its sample, this clonotype was seen a few times. This chain links TRBV20-1 with TRBJ1-5, with D possibly matching TRBD1 (6 bases). The CDR3 consists of 14 residues. Germline-derived CDR1 and CDR2 are DFQATT and SNEGSKA (reference sequence). V dropped 6 bases and J dropped 6 bases, with 18 bases sitting between them. CDR3 sequence reads: CSATQGAGVQPQHF. The CDR3, as DNA: TGCAGTGCGACACAGGGAGCCGGGGTTCAGCCCCAGCATTTT.

This clonotype came up a few times. This sequence joins TRBV20-1 and TRBJ2-2; D gene unclear. The V gene lost 2 bases and the J gene lost 1 base, with 2 bases spanning the gap. This CDR3 comprises 12 residues. Germline CDR1 reads DFQATT; CDR2 reads SNEGSKA (reference sequence). CDR3 region: CSARQNTGELFF. The CDR3 DNA reads as TGCAGTGCTAGACAGAACACCGGGGAGCTGTTTTTT.

This clonotype was counted ten times or more. The chain combines TRBV5-5 with TRBJ2-1, with 8 bases identical to TRBD2. The germline CDR1 and CDR2 sequences are SGHKS and YYEKEE (reference sequence). V shed 3 bases, J shed 7 bases, and the junction held 12 bases outside the gene matches. This CDR3 contains 16 residues. In DNA form, the CDR3 reads TGTGCCAGCAGCTCCCTCCGGGGGGGCCAATGGAATGAGCAGTTCTTC. Encoded protein: CASSSLRGGQWNEQFF.

This clonotype has just one count. The rearrangement joins TRBV7-2 to TRBJ2-1; 11 nucleotides line up with TRBD2. The junction had 9 bases not matched to a gene; V was cut back by 5 bases and J by 3 bases. Germline V gene sequence: CDR1 SGHTA, CDR2 FQGNSA. The CDR3 extends over 17 amino acids. CDR3 sequence (DNA): TGTGCCAGCAGCACCACTAGCGGGAGAGGGGTCTACAATGAGCAGTTCTTC. Its translation is CASSTTSGRGVYNEQFF.

This clonotype was picked up a small number of times. The J gene is TRBJ1-5, the V gene TRBV20-1, with 10 bases fitting TRBD1. The V gene's germline CDR1 is DFQATT and CDR2 SNEGSKA (reference sequence). The CDR3 totals 15 residues. V gave up 3 bases and J gave up 6 bases; unmatched junction bases: 8. The CDR3 sequence: CSASPGTGVGQPQHF. As DNA, the CDR3 is TGCAGTGCTAGCCCCGGGACAGGGGTTGGTCAGCCCCAGCATTTT.

V and J are TRBV5-6 and TRBJ2-5; the D is unclear. Trimming shortened V by 4 bases and J by 7 bases, and 17 bases separated the two germline ends. This CDR3 comprises 14 residues. Germline V gene data show CDR1 as SGHDT and CDR2 as YYEEEE. CDR3 DNA: TGTGCCAGCAGCGTGGTAGGGAACACCGGGACCCAGTACTTC. This encodes CASSVVGNTGTQYF.

The chain joins TRBV5-1 to TRBJ2-2; a weak D match, TRBD1 (5 bases). CDR1 and CDR2 from the germline V gene are SGHRS and YFSETQ. This CDR3 contains 16 residues. V lost 1 base, J lost 5 bases, and 15 bases lay in between. The CDR3 bases are TGCGCCAGCAGCTTGCAGGGAAGCGCGGATACCGGGGAGCTGTTTTTT. Protein: CASSLQGSADTGELFF.

The rearrangement joins TRBV7-2 to TRBJ1-6; weak D call: TRBD1 (5 bases). Trimming removed 1 base from V and 7 bases from J, with 8 bases in between. The CDR3 runs to 14 residues. The germline CDR1 and CDR2 sequences are SGHTA and FQGNSA. This chain's CDR3 is CASSLGGVNSPLHF. DNA of the CDR3: TGTGCCAGCAGCTTAGGGGGGGTAAATTCACCCCTCCACTTT.

This clonotype was detected ten times or more. CDR3 nucleotides: TGCAGTGCTAGTGGGGGGGCGCAGCAGCCCCAGCATTTT. Its protein is CSASGGAQQPQHF. V usage is TRBV20-1 and J usage is TRBJ1-5, with D possibly matching TRBD1 (6 bases). The germline CDR1 and CDR2 sequences are DFQATT and SNEGSKA (reference sequence). The ends were cut back, 3 bases at V and 7 bases at J, with 13 bases in the middle. The CDR3 covers 13 residues.

The chain combines TRBV20-1 with TRBJ1-2; tentatively, D is TRBD1 (5 bases). Per germline, CDR1 DFQATT and CDR2 SNEGSKA (reference sequence). The CDR3 is 13 residues long. V dropped 3 bases and J dropped 8 bases, with 16 bases sitting between them. The chain's CDR3 is CSASTLGPGGYTF. The CDR3 DNA reads TGCAGTGCTAGCACATTGGGACCGGGAGGCTACACCTTC.

This clonotype was counted at least ten times. The genes are TRBV20-1 and TRBJ1-1; tentatively, D is TRBD1 (5 bases). Germline assignment: CDR1 DFQATT and CDR2 SNEGSKA (reference sequence). Trimming stripped 0 bases from V and 3 bases from J, with 8 bases between. CDR3 length equals 13 residues. The DNA for the CDR3 is TGCAGTGCTAGAGACGGGGGAGACACTGAAGCTTTCTTT. It encodes CSARDGGDTEAFF.

This chain uses TRBV25-1 with TRBJ2-7, with 7 positions matching TRBD1. Trimming at V came to 7 bases and at J to 3 bases, leaving 9 bases not matched to a gene. CDR1 MGHDK and CDR2 SYGVNS come from the germline V gene. The CDR3 sequence is 14 residues long. The CDR3 loop reads CASIAGTENYEQYF. CDR3 DNA sequence: TGTGCCAGCATCGCCGGGACAGAAAACTACGAGCAGTACTTC.

This clonotype was counted ten times or more. The rearrangement uses TRBV5-1 and TRBJ1-2; no clear D gene. Germline V gene data show CDR1 as SGHRS and CDR2 as YFSETQ. This CDR3 region has 15 residues. With 0 bases removed from V and 2 bases from J, the gap between germline ends came to 11 bases. The CDR3 loop is CASSLGSDKNYGYTF. The CDR3 DNA reads as TGCGCCAGCAGCTTGGGTTCAGACAAAAACTATGGCTACACCTTC.

The chain uses TRBV2 and TRBJ2-1; the D is unclear. This CDR3 spans 14 amino acids. Germline CDR1 reads SNHLY; CDR2 reads FYNNEI. V shed 5 bases and J shed 6 bases, with 14 bases lying between them. The CDR3: CASSWDLGRNEQFF. The CDR3 DNA reads as TGTGCCAGCAGTTGGGATCTAGGGCGCAATGAGCAGTTCTTC.

In this sample, this clonotype turned up a few times. The chain uses TRBV20-1 and TRBJ1-3; 7 nucleotides match TRBD1. With V trimmed by 5 bases and J by 2 bases, 6 bases remained unmatched. The CDR3 covers 14 residues. The germline V gene encodes CDR1 DFQATT and CDR2 SNEGSKA (reference sequence). CDR3 sequence reads: CSAETDRAGNTIYF. The CDR3 coding sequence is TGCAGTGCTGAAACAGACAGGGCTGGAAACACCATATATTTT.

The table lists this clonotype with many counts. This rearrangement joins TRBV29-1 to TRBJ1-2; D gene ambiguous. The length of the CDR3 is 13 residues. The V end lost 3 bases, the J end lost 0 bases, and 8 bases lay between the germline ends. CDR1 is SQVTM, CDR2 ANQGSEA, per germline. The CDR3 nucleotides are TGCAGCGTTGATATGCTTGCTAACTATGGCTACACCTTC. Protein: CSVDMLANYGYTF.

This clonotype was counted only a few times. The V and J genes are TRBV5-1 and TRBJ1-1; tentatively, D is TRBD1 (5 bases). Trimming removed 0 bases at V and 3 bases at J, with 9 bases between. The CDR3 has 14 amino acids. From germline, CDR1 is SGHRS and CDR2 YFSETQ. The CDR3 sequence: CASSLERRDTEAFF. In nucleotides, the CDR3 is TGCGCCAGCAGCTTGGAGCGCAGGGACACTGAAGCTTTCTTT. Variable domain in full (rest from reference TRBV5-1 and TRBJ1-1): KAGVTQTPRYLIKTRGQQVTLSCSPISGHRSVSWYQQTPGQGLQFLFEYFSETQRNKGNFPGRFSGRQFSNSRSEMNVSTLELGDSALYLCASSLERRDTEAFFGQGTRLTVV.

This clonotype occurred a few times. V and J are TRBV18 and TRBJ1-2; 8 bases are a match to TRBD1. CDR3 length equals 13 residues. Germline V gene lookup returns CDR1 KGHSH and CDR2 LQKENI. V lost 4 bases to trimming and J lost 7 bases; unmatched junction nucleotides: 5. The CDR3 region has the DNA TGTGCCAGCTCACTCAGGGGGCCCGGTGGCTACACCTTC. It is translated as CASSLRGPGGYTF.